This T cell receptor beta chain came from a study of T-cell memory formation after mild COVID-19. Across the study: Clusters of TCRs were largely donor specific. Regarding the study as a whole: Mainly CM and EM harbored the contracting CD4+ clones; mainly EMRA harbored the CD8+ ones.

The CDR3 sequence is 15 residues long. Germline V gene lookup returns CDR1 MNHEY and CDR2 SVGEGT. The trim removed 6 bases at V and 7 bases at J, leaving 9 bases unmatched. TCRdb independently ran MiXCR on the 5' RACE reads; one entry per CDR3 protein. The profile shows 10,000 to 15,000 distinct CDR3 sequences, around 15% of them singletons. This clonotype was seen more than once but under ten times. The target antigen is unknown. This clonotype was obtained from a man aged 18-30 years who had mild COVID-19 (a few samples of this study predate the infection). Cell type and time point are not known. V usage is TRBV6-2 or TRBV6-3 and J usage is TRBJ2-1, with TRBD2 matching 10 bases. Sequencing was performed on PBMCs or a T cell subset sorted from them (not recorded which). Written as DNA, the CDR3 is TGTGCCAGCAGAGAAGCGGGGGGGCCACGAAATGAGCAGTTCTTC. Translating it yields CASREAGGPRNEQFF.